This TCR beta chain was profiled in a study of regulatory T cells in long-lasting Graves disease. This clonotype was counted many times. Trimming removed 3 bases at V and 10 bases at J, with 10 bases between. This CDR3 has 11 amino acids. The germline V gene encodes CDR1 MDHEN and CDR2 SYDVKM. Time point noted: newly diagnosed GD, antithyroid drugs for less than 3 months. RNA isolated from PBMCs was used to make the TCR library. Diagnosing Graves' disease relied on the American Thyroid Association guidelines. The authors built TCR beta libraries using iRepertoire HTBI primers and Arm-PCR of CDR3 regions. Via MiXCR, TCRdb re-called the multiplex PCR reads, giving one row per CDR3 protein. This table has around 250,000 distinct CDR3 sequences, around 20% appearing once.

V and J are TRBV28 and TRBJ2-7, with D tentatively TRBD1 (5 bases). This TCR derives from a female donor with Graves disease. Here the sequenced sample was peripheral blood mononuclear cells (PBMCs), taken at new diagnosis, from a patient treated with antithyroid drugs. In DNA, the CDR3 is TGTGCCAGCAGTTTCGGACAAATACAGTACTTC. Translation: CASSFGQIQYF.